The rows below give T cell receptor beta chains drawn from one sample of a study of T cell responses to AZD1222 COVID-19 vaccine. Here immunoSEQ multiplex PCR was the method, and the copy in TCRdb shows in-frame clones only, minus some. This table has roughly 120,000 clones, 85% to 90% appearing once. Sequenced here: peripheral blood, sampled on day 0 of AZD1222 vaccination. The receptors were gathered from an adult in good health. Both conserved end residues are part of each CDR3. Fields, in order: J gene, CDR3 length, clone size, D gene, V gene, CDR3 DNA, CDR3 protein. D genes are given only for firm matches. Expanded clones get a size class; other rows say once, few or many, or leave the size out.

TRBJ2-7 | 15 | NA | TRBD1 | TRBV5-1 | TGCGCCAGCAGCGAGACAGGGGGTAACACCTACGAGCAGTACTTC | CASSETGGNTYEQYF
TRBJ2-5 | 16 | NA | TRBD2 | TRBV11-3 | TGTGCCAGCAGCCGCACATCGGCGGGGGGAGGTGAGACCCAGTACTTC | CASSRTSAGGGETQYF
TRBJ1-2 | 13 | once | NA | TRBV19 | TGTGCCAGTAGTGACCAGGGGATCTATGGCTACACCTTC | CASSDQGIYGYTF
TRBJ1-2 | 15 | NA | TRBD1 | TRBV6-5 | TGTGCCAGCAGCTCCCCTCAGGGGGCAGCCTATGGCTACACCTTC | CASSSPQGAAYGYTF
TRBJ2-1 | 17 | NA | NA | TRBV5-1 | TGCGCCAGCAGCCTAGGGGCGGGCCTCGCCTCCTACAATGAGCAGTTCTTC | CASSLGAGLASYNEQFF
TRBJ2-5 | 14 | NA | TRBD1 | TRBV5-6 | TGTGCCAGCAGCTTGGGGGACAGAAAAGAGACCCAGTACTTC | CASSLGDRKETQYF
TRBJ2-5 | 13 | NA | NA | TRBV14 | TGTGCCAGCAGCCAAGGCAACCAAGAGACCCAGTACTTC | CASSQGNQETQYF
TRBJ2-3 | 11 | NA | TRBD1 | TRBV30 | TGTGCCTGGAGAAGGGGGCGCACGCAGTATTTT | CAWRRGRTQYF
TRBJ2-5 | 18 | NA | TRBD2 | TRBV6-1 | TGTGCCAGCAGTGAAGGGAAGACTAGCGGGGGAAGACGGGAGACCCAGTACTTC | CASSEGKTSGGRRETQYF
TRBJ1-5 | 12 | once | TRBD1 | TRBV28 | TGTGCCAGTAAGACAGGGAATCAGCCCCAGCATTTT | CASKTGNQPQHF
TRBJ2-7 | 14 | NA | NA | TRBV7-2 | TGTGCCAGCAGCCCGCCGGACAACTCCTACGAGCAGTACTTC | CASSPPDNSYEQYF